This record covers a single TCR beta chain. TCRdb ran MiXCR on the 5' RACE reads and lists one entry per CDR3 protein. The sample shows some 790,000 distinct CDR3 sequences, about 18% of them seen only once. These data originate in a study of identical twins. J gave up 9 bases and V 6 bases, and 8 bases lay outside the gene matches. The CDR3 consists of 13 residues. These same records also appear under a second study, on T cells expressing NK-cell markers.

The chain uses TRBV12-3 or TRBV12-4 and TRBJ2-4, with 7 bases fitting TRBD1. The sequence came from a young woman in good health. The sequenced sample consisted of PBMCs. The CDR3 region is CASSDRERGIQYF. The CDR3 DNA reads TGTGCCAGCAGCGACAGGGAGAGGGGCATTCAGTACTTC.